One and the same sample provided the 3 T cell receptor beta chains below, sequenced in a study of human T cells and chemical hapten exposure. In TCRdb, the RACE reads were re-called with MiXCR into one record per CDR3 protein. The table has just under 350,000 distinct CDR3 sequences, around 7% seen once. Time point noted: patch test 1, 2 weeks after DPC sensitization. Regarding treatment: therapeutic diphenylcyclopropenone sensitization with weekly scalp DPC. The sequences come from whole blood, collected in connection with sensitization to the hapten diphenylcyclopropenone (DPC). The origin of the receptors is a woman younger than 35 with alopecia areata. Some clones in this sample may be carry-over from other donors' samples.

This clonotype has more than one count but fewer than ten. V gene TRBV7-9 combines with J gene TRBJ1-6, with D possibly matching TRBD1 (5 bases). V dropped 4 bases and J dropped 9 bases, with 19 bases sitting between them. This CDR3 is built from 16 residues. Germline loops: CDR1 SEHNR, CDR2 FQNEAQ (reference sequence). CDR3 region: CASSWGFIGRSSPLHF. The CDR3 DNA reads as TGTGCCAGCAGCTGGGGGTTCATAGGGCGAAGTTCACCCCTCCACTTT.

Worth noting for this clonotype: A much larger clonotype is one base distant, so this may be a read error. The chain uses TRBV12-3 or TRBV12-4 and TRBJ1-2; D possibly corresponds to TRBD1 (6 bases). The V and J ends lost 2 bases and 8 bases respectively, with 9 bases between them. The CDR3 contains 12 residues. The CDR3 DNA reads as TGTGCCAGCAGTTTAAACAGGGAAGGCTACACCTTC. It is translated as CASSLNREGYTF.

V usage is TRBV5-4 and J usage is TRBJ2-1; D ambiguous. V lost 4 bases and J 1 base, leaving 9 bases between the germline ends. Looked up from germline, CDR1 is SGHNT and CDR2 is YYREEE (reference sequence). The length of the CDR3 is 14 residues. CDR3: CASSAGRSYNEQFF. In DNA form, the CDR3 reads TGTGCCAGCAGCGCCGGACGGTCCTACAATGAGCAGTTCTTC.